This T cell receptor (beta chain) emerged from a study of siplizumab effects on memory and regulatory T cells. Between the trimmed V and J ends, which lost 0 bases and 0 bases, there was a span of 9 bases. CDR1 and CDR2 from the germline V gene are GTSNPN and SVGIG (reference sequence). The CDR3 consists of 15 residues. The assay covered 75,000 to 100,000 TCR templates per sample. The method was immunoSEQ multiplex PCR; TCRdb's version includes in-frame clones alone and lacks a portion of them. The top ten clones hold around 1.1% of a sample with 100,000 or so clones, about 90% of them seen once. In the case of this clone: Its antigen is unidentified.

Study-level findings and limits: In siplizumab conditions, mappable alloreactive CD4+ clones averaged approximately 75% Treg-derived, against approximately 27% in controls. Naive T cell populations appeared to exhibit greater diversity than memory cells and appeared to be major alloresponse contributors. Of the proliferating CD4+ or CD8+ clones, roughly 75-96% lacked a naive or memory phenotype that could be assigned.

This TCR was sampled from a human donor in good health. The chain has TRBV30 and TRBJ1-3; D gene unclear. Sequencing input: CD4+ T cells sorted from blood. CDR3 in DNA: TGTGCCTGGAGTGTAGAGCAGATCTCTGGAAACACCATATATTTT. Protein product: CAWSVEQISGNTIYF.